These 20 T cell receptor beta chains originate from one sample sequenced in a study of blood T cell repertoires in COVID-19. TCRdb's copy holds only in-frame clones and misses some; the assay was immunoSEQ multiplex PCR. In the table there are some 120,000 clones, roughly 79% of which are singletons. Sequenced sample: peripheral blood. The receptors here all came from a human donor in a cohort sampled during active COVID-19.

This chain joins TRBV19 and TRBJ1-1; D call uncertain. Deletions cut 5 bases from V and 8 bases from J, with 18 bases between. Germline assignment: CDR1 LNHDA and CDR2 SQIVND (reference sequence). This CDR3 spans 14 amino acids. The CDR3 loop reads CASSYPPAFREAFF. The DNA for the CDR3 is TGTGCCAGTAGTTACCCCCCCGCGTTCAGGGAAGCTTTCTTT.

In this sample, this clone turned up a few times. The CDR3 loop is CASRVRERSPLHF. Written as DNA, the CDR3 is TGTGCCAGCAGAGTGAGGGAGAGGTCACCCCTCCACTTT. This chain connects TRBV2 to TRBJ1-6; no clear D gene. Trimming took 6 bases from V and 10 from J, leaving 13 bases between them. The CDR3 runs 13 residues. Germline V gene data show CDR1 as SNHLY and CDR2 as FYNNEI.

The chain links TRBV2 to TRBJ2-3; D is possibly TRBD2 (6 bases). The CDR3 is made up of 14 amino acids. V was pared by 5 bases and J by 6 bases, with 15 bases between. In germline, CDR1 is SNHLY, CDR2 FYNNEI. CDR3 in amino acids: CASSFSSGRDTQYF. Here the CDR3 DNA reads TGTGCCAGCAGTTTCTCTAGTGGGAGGGATACGCAGTATTTT.

This clone was counted a few times. This chain connects TRBV5-1 to TRBJ1-4; D unclear. Germline-derived CDR1 and CDR2 are SGHRS and YFSETQ. Trimming left V 4 bases short and J 0 bases short, with 10 bases between. This CDR3 is built from 15 residues. The CDR3 DNA follows: TGCGCCAGCAGCCTTCAGGCAGCAACTAATGAAAAACTGTTTTTT. Protein sequence: CASSLQAATNEKLFF.

The chain joins TRBV6-6 to TRBJ1-4; D ambiguous. This CDR3 is built from 14 residues. Trimming pared 5 bases from V and 5 bases from J, leaving 12 bases between. Germline V gives CDR1 MNHNY, CDR2 SVGAGI (reference sequence). The CDR3: CASSPDGGNEKLFF. CDR3 DNA: TGTGCCAGCAGTCCCGACGGAGGAAATGAAAAACTGTTTTTT.

This chain links TRBV3-1 (or the pseudogene TRBV3-2) with TRBJ1-5, with D perhaps TRBD1 (5 bases). The germline V and J ends were trimmed by 4 bases and 7 bases, with 17 bases remaining between them. Germline V gene lookup returns CDR1 LGHDT and CDR2 YNNKEL (reference sequence). CDR3 length: 15 amino acids. DNA for the CDR3: TGTGCCAGCAGCCCAAAGGCAGGGATCCCACAGCCCCAGCATTTT. As protein: CASSPKAGIPQPQHF.

V gene TRBV7-8 combines with J gene TRBJ1-3; the D gene is possibly TRBD1 (6 bases). Per germline, CDR1 SGHVS and CDR2 FQNEAQ. The V and J ends lost 8 bases and 4 bases respectively, with 15 bases between them. The CDR3 loop spans 14 amino acids. CDR3 DNA sequence: TGTGCCAGCGGTAGGGCAGGGGACGGAAACACCATATATTTT. Its protein product is CASGRAGDGNTIYF.

The chain joins TRBV18 to TRBJ2-5; 7 bases agree with TRBD2. J was trimmed by 5 bases and V by 2 bases; bases with no gene match: 5. Germline CDR1 reads KGHSH; CDR2 reads LQKENI. The CDR3 has 14 amino acids. CDR3 DNA: TGTGCCAGCTCACCAGGCACTAGCGATGAGACCCAGTACTTC. Its translation: CASSPGTSDETQYF.

This CDR3 is CASSVPPLAGGHTGELFF. The CDR3 DNA reads as TGTGCCAGCAGCGTCCCCCCACTAGCGGGGGGGCACACCGGGGAGCTGTTTTTT. V usage is TRBV9 and J usage is TRBJ2-2; the match to TRBD2 covers 13 bases. The V segment lost 2 bases and the J segment 3 bases; nucleotides outside the gene matches: 7. The CDR3 consists of 18 residues. Per germline, CDR1 SGDLS and CDR2 YYNGEE.

V is TRBV2 and J is TRBJ2-5; 8 bases are shared with TRBD1. CDR1 and CDR2 (germline): SNHLY, FYNNEI. The trim removed 3 bases at V and 2 bases at J, leaving 2 bases unmatched. CDR3 length: 14 amino acids. In DNA form, the CDR3 reads TGTGCCAGCAGTGACAGGGGGCTACAAGAGACCCAGTACTTC. Its translation: CASSDRGLQETQYF.

This chain connects TRBV3-1 (or the pseudogene TRBV3-2) to TRBJ2-7, with D maybe TRBD1 (8 bases). This CDR3 has 12 residues. The ends were cut back, 6 bases at V and 4 bases at J, with 10 bases in the middle. CDR1 is LGHDT, CDR2 YNNKEL, per germline (reference sequence). Here the CDR3 reads CASRQGGYEQYF. The CDR3 DNA sequence: TGTGCCAGCAGACAGGGGGGGTACGAGCAGTACTTC.

The chain combines TRBV5-1 with TRBJ2-4; D possibly corresponds to TRBD2 (6 bases). V shed 4 bases and J shed 0 bases, with 8 bases lying between them. The CDR3 extends over 14 amino acids. Germline loops: CDR1 SGHRS, CDR2 YFSETQ. The CDR3 DNA sequence: TGCGCCAGCAGCGCGGAGGGAGCCAAAAACATTCAGTACTTC. Translated: CASSAEGAKNIQYF. Full variable domain (remainder filled in from reference TRBV5-1 and TRBJ2-4): KAGVTQTPRYLIKTRGQQVTLSCSPISGHRSVSWYQQTPGQGLQFLFEYFSETQRNKGNFPGRFSGRQFSNSRSEMNVSTLELGDSALYLCASSAEGAKNIQYFGAGTRLSVL.

The V and J genes are TRBV3-1 (or the pseudogene TRBV3-2) and TRBJ1-4; D call uncertain. The V gene's germline CDR1 is LGHDT and CDR2 YNNKEL (reference sequence). The CDR3 has 15 residues. Trimming left V 4 bases short and J 0 bases short, with 9 bases between. The CDR3 protein is CASSPSTSTNEKLFF. The CDR3 DNA is TGTGCCAGCAGCCCCTCGACATCAACTAATGAAAAACTGTTTTTT.

V and J are TRBV18 and TRBJ1-1; 9 bases align to TRBD1. The germline CDR1 and CDR2 sequences are KGHSH and LQKENI. Trimming at V came to 5 bases and at J to 11 bases, leaving 9 bases not matched to a gene. The CDR3 runs 13 residues. CDR3 in amino acids: CASSRPGTGNAFF. The CDR3 coding sequence is TGTGCCAGCTCAAGACCCGGGACAGGGAACGCTTTCTTT.

The genes are TRBV29-1 and TRBJ1-1, with D possibly matching TRBD1 (6 bases). This CDR3 comprises 14 residues. The germline V and J ends were trimmed by 4 bases and 1 base, with 13 bases remaining between them. Germline values: CDR1 SQVTM, CDR2 ANQGSEA. The CDR3 coding sequence is TGCAGCGTTGGATTCAGGGGAAGGAACACTGAAGCTTTCTTT. Encoded protein: CSVGFRGRNTEAFF.

The chain carries TRBV21-1 and TRBJ1-3; the table's D gene call, TRBD1, was not cross checked with the DNA. TRBV21-1 corresponds to a pseudogene. The CDR3 loop spans 16 amino acids. The CDR3 coding sequence is TGTGCCAGCAGCCAGAGGACAGGGAGGAACGGAAACACCATATATTTT. Amino acid sequence: CASSQRTGRNGNTIYF.

This clone has only a few counts. This rearrangement joins TRBV12-3 or TRBV12-4 to TRBJ1-5; 8 bases match TRBD1. Germline trimming cut 4 bases from V and 9 bases from J; bases unmatched to any gene: 2. This CDR3 comprises 12 residues. The CDR3 DNA follows: TGTGCCAGCAGTTCCACAGGGGGGCCCCAGCATTTT. The encoded protein is CASSSTGGPQHF.

To note about this clone: A junction end diverges from the germline sequence, so it may reflect a read error. The V call is TRBV6-6, the J call TRBJ1-2, with D perhaps TRBD1 (6 bases). CDR1 and CDR2 from the germline V gene are MNHNY and SVGAGI (reference sequence). This CDR3 has 15 residues. The CDR3 nucleotides are TGTGCCAGCAGTTACTCACCCGGGCAGGGGTCTTCCCTAGCCTTC. As protein: CASSYSPGQGSSLAF.

This chain links TRBV3-1 (or the pseudogene TRBV3-2) with TRBJ1-1; D uncertain. Germline CDR1 LGHDT, CDR2 YNNKEL (reference sequence). V lost 5 bases and J 6 bases, leaving 13 bases between the germline ends. The CDR3 has 13 residues. CDR3 residues: CASSSVEEAEAFF. Here the CDR3 DNA reads TGTGCCAGCAGCTCAGTTGAGGAGGCTGAAGCTTTCTTT.

This chain connects TRBV11-1 to TRBJ2-7; 8 bases match TRBD2. This CDR3 is 15 amino acids long. V was pared by 2 bases and J by 4 bases, with 7 bases of the junction left unmatched. Germline loops: CDR1 SGHAT, CDR2 FQDESV (reference sequence). Here the CDR3 reads CASSLRVAGKYEQYF. DNA for the CDR3: TGTGCCAGCAGCTTAAGGGTAGCGGGGAAATACGAGCAGTACTTC.